The rows below give T cell receptor beta chains drawn from one sample of a study of shared clonotypes between healthy human individuals. The assay was immunoSEQ multiplex PCR, and TCRdb's table has in-frame clones only and misses some. The sample records 700,000 or so clones, 55% to 75% being singletons. Source material: memory CD4+ T cells sorted from blood. The source is a woman aged 25 to 39 in good health. CDR3s include the opening cysteine and the closing phenylalanine or tryptophan. The order of the fields is V gene, D gene, clone size, J gene, CDR3 DNA, CDR3 protein. The D gene is left open where the match is weak. Rows give clone size only sometimes, using once, few, many, or a class for an expanded clone.

TRBV19,-,-,TRBJ1-6,TGTGCCAGTAGGCCGAGCTCCTATAATTCACCCCTCCACTTT,CASRPSSYNSPLHF
TRBV19,TRBD1,-,TRBJ1-5,TGTGCCAGTAGTCAGGGACAGGGAATCGGAGGCAATCAGCCCCAGCATTTT,CASSQGQGIGGNQPQHF
TRBV18,-,few,TRBJ2-7,TGTGCCAGCTCACCACAAGCTTACGAGCAGTACTTC,CASSPQAYEQYF
TRBV2,-,once,TRBJ1-4,TGTGCCAGCAGTGAATGGGGGGAACCTAATGAAAAACTGTTTTTT,CASSEWGEPNEKLFF
TRBV28,TRBD1,-,TRBJ2-4,TGTGCCAGCAGTTCGGCCGGGACAGCAGCCAAAAACATTCAGTACTTC,CASSSAGTAAKNIQYF
TRBV2,-,-,TRBJ1-2,TGTGCCAGCAGTGTGGGGCAGGGCCGTGGCTACACCTTC,CASSVGQGRGYTF
TRBV6-1,TRBD1,many,TRBJ2-3,TGTGCCAGCAGTGGTCCCGGGACAGGGGGAGGGACTACGCAGTATTTT,CASSGPGTGGGTTQYF
TRBV7-2,-,-,TRBJ2-2,TGTGCCAGCAGTAGAGGGAGGCCTAACACCGGGGAGCTGTTTTTT,CASSRGRPNTGELFF
TRBV19,-,-,TRBJ2-1,TGTGCCAGTAGACACAGGGCGGGAGATTACAATGAGCAGTTCTTC,CASRHRAGDYNEQFF
TRBV6-4,TRBD2,-,TRBJ2-1,TGTGCCAGCAGTCGACTAGCGGGGGGCTACAATGAGCAGTTCTTC,CASSRLAGGYNEQFF
TRBV18,TRBD1,-,TRBJ2-2,TGTGCCAGCTCACCACCGGTAGGGACAGGGGCGCGCGGGGAGCTGTTTTTT,CASSPPVGTGARGELFF
TRBV11-2,-,-,TRBJ2-5,TGTGCCAGCAGCTGGGTGGGGGAGACCCAGTACTTC,CASSWVGETQYF
TRBV25-1,-,once,TRBJ2-5,TGTGCCAGCAGTCAGGCGGGTATTGAGACCCAGTACTTC,CASSQAGIETQYF
TRBV4-1,-,-,TRBJ1-2,TGCGCCAGCAGCCAGGGAAGACAGCGCAGAACTAACTATGGCTACACCTTC,CASSQGRQRRTNYGYTF
TRBV19,TRBD1,few,TRBJ1-1,TGTGCCAGTAGTATGGGACAGGGAAGGTCTGAAGCTTTCTTT,CASSMGQGRSEAFF
TRBV7-9,-,-,TRBJ1-4,TGTGCCAGCAGCTTGGGGACTTTCGAAAAACTGTTTTTT,CASSLGTFEKLFF
TRBV28,-,few,TRBJ1-3,TGTGCCAGCAGTGACTCTACGGGCCTCAAGGTTAGAAACACCATATATTTT,CASSDSTGLKVRNTIYF
TRBV19,TRBD1,-,TRBJ1-5,TGTGCCAGTATGGACAGGGGCAGCAATCAGCCCCAGCATTTT,CASMDRGSNQPQHF
TRBV5-8,-,-,TRBJ2-1,TGTGCCAGCAGCAACAGTAGGTGGGAGAGCTCCTACAATGAGCAGTTCTTC,CASSNSRWESSYNEQFF
TRBV10-3,-,-,TRBJ2-3,TGTGCCATCAGTGACAGGGGTCCCACAGATACGCAGTATTTT,CAISDRGPTDTQYF
TRBV5-5,TRBD1,few,TRBJ2-7,TGTGCCAGCAGCAAGGGACAGGAGAAGGGCTACGAGCAGTACTTC,CASSKGQEKGYEQYF
TRBV15,TRBD2,once,TRBJ2-1,TGTGCCACCAGTTTCCCCTTTAGCGGGAGCAGAACGGATGAGCAGTTCTTC,CATSFPFSGSRTDEQFF